This passage covers 15 T cell receptor beta chains from one sample sequenced in a study of cytomegalovirus exposure and HLA in healthy donors. The study ran its PCR with 60 Vbeta and 13 Jbeta primers. Some clones are missing from TCRdb's copy, which holds only in-frame ones; the method was immunoSEQ multiplex PCR. This table holds 110,000 or so clones, about 64% found once. Sequences were obtained from PBMCs. Source of these receptors: a man aged 18 to 30 in good health and CMV-seropositive.

This clone has more than one count but fewer than ten. The CDR3 sequence is CASSVGTGLNGYTF. The CDR3 region has the DNA TGTGCCAGCAGCGTAGGGACAGGGTTGAATGGCTACACCTTC. The gene calls are TRBV9 and TRBJ1-2; 8 bases fit TRBD1. Germline CDR1 is SGDLS and CDR2 is YYNGEE. V shed 0 bases and J 6 bases; nucleotides not matched to a gene: 4. The CDR3 is made up of 14 amino acids.

This chain links TRBV10-2 with TRBJ2-4, with TRBD2 as a possible D gene (6 bases). Germline CDR1 reads WSHSY; CDR2 reads SAAADI. V lost 6 bases, J lost 1 base, and 10 bases lay in between. The length of the CDR3 is 14 residues. The CDR3 DNA follows: TGCGCCAGCAGCCCGAGCGGGGCCAAAAACATTCAGTACTTC. Encoded protein: CASSPSGAKNIQYF.

CDR3: CASSSGERGNQPQHF. CDR3 nucleotide sequence: TGCGCCAGCAGCTCTGGGGAGAGGGGCAATCAGCCCCAGCATTTT. This sequence joins TRBV5-1 and TRBJ1-5; D is uncertain. This CDR3 comprises 15 residues. V lost 3 bases and J 2 bases, leaving 12 bases between the germline ends. Germline CDR1 reads SGHRS; CDR2 reads YFSETQ.

The chain combines TRBV5-4 with TRBJ2-3; tentatively, D is TRBD1 (6 bases). CDR1 and CDR2 (germline): SGHNT, YYREEE (reference sequence). CDR3 length: 14 residues. V was trimmed by 4 bases and J by 5 bases, leaving 14 bases between them. The CDR3 here is CASSHRAEGDTQYF. CDR3 DNA sequence: TGTGCCAGCAGCCACAGGGCTGAAGGAGATACGCAGTATTTT.

This clone was observed a few times. The gene calls are TRBV5-1 and TRBJ2-5, with 7 bases aligning to TRBD2. The CDR3 sequence is 15 residues long. Trimming removed 4 bases from V and 5 bases from J; junction bases left unmatched: 11. CDR1 SGHRS and CDR2 YFSETQ come from the germline V gene. The DNA for the CDR3 is TGCGCCAGCAGCCATGGGACTGCCGGGGGGGAGACCCAGTACTTC. Amino acid sequence: CASSHGTAGGETQYF.

V is TRBV19 and J is TRBJ1-1, with D unclear. This CDR3 comprises 11 residues. The germline CDR1 and CDR2 sequences are LNHDA and SQIVND (reference sequence). The V gene lost 4 bases and the J gene lost 2 bases, with 2 bases spanning the gap. The CDR3 loop reads CASSTNTEAFF. The CDR3 region has the DNA TGTGCCAGTAGTACAAACACTGAAGCTTTCTTT. Complete variable domain (other parts from reference TRBV19 and TRBJ1-1): DGGITQSPKYLFRKEGQNVTLSCEQNLNHDAMYWYRQDPGQGLRLIYYSQIVNDFQKGDIAEGYSVSREKKESFPLTVTSAQKNPTAFYLCASSTNTEAFFGQGTRLTVV.

The V gene is TRBV19, the J gene TRBJ1-3; no clear D gene. This CDR3 has 13 residues. Trimming removed 7 bases at V and 2 bases at J, with 9 bases between. The germline CDR1 and CDR2 sequences are LNHDA and SQIVND (reference sequence). The CDR3 sequence is CASNLVAGNTIYF. CDR3 DNA: TGTGCCAGTAATTTGGTAGCTGGAAACACCATATATTTT.

The chain has TRBV5-1 and TRBJ2-1, with 11 bases that match TRBD1. Germline V gives CDR1 SGHRS, CDR2 YFSETQ. With V trimmed by 0 bases and J by 5 bases, 7 bases remained unmatched. The CDR3 is made up of 17 amino acids. This chain's CDR3 is CASSLARTGGLNNEQFF. The CDR3 coding sequence is TGCGCCAGCAGCTTGGCCAGGACAGGGGGCCTAAACAATGAGCAGTTCTTC.

V gene TRBV16 combines with J gene TRBJ2-7; D gene ambiguous. The CDR3 contains 14 residues. Germline loops: CDR1 KGHSY, CDR2 FQNENV. The germline V and J ends were trimmed by 1 base and 3 bases, with 10 bases remaining between them. CDR3 coding DNA: TGTGCCAGCAGCCAATTCGGTCCGAGCTACGAGCAGTACTTC. Protein product: CASSQFGPSYEQYF.

This clone was detected only once. This chain joins TRBV6-6 and TRBJ2-1; 9 bases match TRBD2. Germline CDR1 MNHNY, CDR2 SVGAGI (reference sequence). The CDR3 runs 15 residues. Unmatched junction bases numbered 9, after V lost 2 bases and J lost 10 bases. The CDR3 region is CASSYAGGSISEQFF. The CDR3 DNA reads TGTGCCAGCAGTTACGCGGGGGGGTCGATAAGCGAGCAGTTCTTC.

This chain links TRBV2 with TRBJ2-1; D perhaps matches TRBD1 (6 bases). V lost 10 bases, J lost 0 bases, and 10 bases lay in between. CDR1 SNHLY and CDR2 FYNNEI come from the germline V gene. The CDR3 length is 13 residues. In nucleotides, the CDR3 is TGTGCCACTAAGACAGGCTCCTACAATGAGCAGTTCTTC. It codes for CATKTGSYNEQFF.

The gene calls are TRBV5-6 and TRBJ2-7, with 10 bases lining up with TRBD1. Germline lookup yields CDR1 SGHDT and CDR2 YYEEEE. V lost 3 bases to trimming and J lost 5 bases; unmatched junction nucleotides: 5. The CDR3 consists of 14 residues. CDR3 in amino acids: CASSSETGGHEQYF. CDR3 nucleotides: TGTGCCAGCAGCTCAGAGACAGGGGGCCACGAGCAGTACTTC.

The table lists this clone with a few counts. The V and J genes are TRBV30 and TRBJ1-4; D is undetermined. This CDR3 has 13 residues. Between the trimmed V and J ends, which lost 0 bases and 8 bases, there was a span of 10 bases. The V gene's germline CDR1 is GTSNPN and CDR2 SVGIG (reference sequence). The CDR3, as DNA: TGTGCCTGGAGTGTATGGGGAGGGGAAAAACTGTTTTTT. It encodes CAWSVWGGEKLFF.

This clone has just a few counts. The rearrangement joins TRBV4-1 to TRBJ2-7; 10 bases fit TRBD2. The CDR3 spans 15 residues. CDR1 and CDR2 (germline): MGHRA, YSYEKL. The J segment lost 3 bases and the V segment lost 4 bases, leaving 6 bases of the junction unmatched. CDR3 residues: CASSPGLAGGYEQYF. CDR3 in DNA: TGCGCCAGCAGCCCCGGATTAGCGGGGGGCTACGAGCAGTACTTC.

The chain has TRBV2 and TRBJ2-7; a weak D match, TRBD2 (6 bases). CDR1 is SNHLY, CDR2 FYNNEI, per germline. The CDR3 contains 14 residues. V was clipped by 6 bases and J by 0 bases, with 12 bases between them. The CDR3 coding sequence is TGTGCCAGCAGGCGGGACGGATTCTCCTACGAGCAGTACGTC. Translated: CASRRDGFSYEQYV.